The clone carrying this T cell receptor (beta chain) was detected a few times. As yet, its antigen is unknown. These data come from a study of T-cell memory formation after mild COVID-19. Points from the study as a whole: Clones which contracted sat mainly in CM and EM if CD4+, and in EMRA if CD8+. Still unconfirmed is whether the second-wave clones peaking on day 37 recognized SARS-CoV-2.

A single record per CDR3 protein comes from TCRdb applying MiXCR to the 5' RACE reads. The data hold over 350,000 distinct CDR3 sequences, with 20% to 30% observed a single time. V lost 4 bases to trimming and J lost 14 bases; unmatched junction nucleotides: 7. CDR1 and CDR2 from the germline V gene are SGHDN and FVKESK. The CDR3 covers 13 residues. Sequencing was carried out using PBMCs or a T cell subset sorted from them (not recorded which). This receptor was obtained from an adult woman who had mild COVID-19 (a few samples of this study predate the infection). Cell type and time point are not known. The gene calls are TRBV14 and TRBJ2-1; TRBD2 aligns across 11 bases. CDR3 in amino acids: CASSPGTSGVEFF. The CDR3 region has the DNA TGTGCCAGCAGCCCGGGGACTAGCGGTGTGGAGTTCTTC.